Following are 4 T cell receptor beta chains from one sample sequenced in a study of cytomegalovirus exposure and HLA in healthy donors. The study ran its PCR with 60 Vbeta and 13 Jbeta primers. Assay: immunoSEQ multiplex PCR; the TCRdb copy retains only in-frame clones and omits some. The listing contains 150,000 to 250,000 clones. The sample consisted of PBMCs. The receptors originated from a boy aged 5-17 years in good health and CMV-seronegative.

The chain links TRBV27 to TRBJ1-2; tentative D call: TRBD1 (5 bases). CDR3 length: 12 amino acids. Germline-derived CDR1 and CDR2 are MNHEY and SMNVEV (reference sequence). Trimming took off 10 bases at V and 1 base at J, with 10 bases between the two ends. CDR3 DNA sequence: TGTGCCACCCAAGACAGTAACTATGGCTACACCTTC. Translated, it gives CATQDSNYGYTF.

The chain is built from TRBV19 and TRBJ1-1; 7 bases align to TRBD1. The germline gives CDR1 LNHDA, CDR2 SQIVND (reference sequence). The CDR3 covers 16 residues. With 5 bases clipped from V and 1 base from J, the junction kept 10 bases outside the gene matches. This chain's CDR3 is CASSAGEGAWNTEAFF. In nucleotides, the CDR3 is TGTGCCAGTAGTGCCGGCGAGGGGGCCTGGAACACTGAAGCTTTCTTT.

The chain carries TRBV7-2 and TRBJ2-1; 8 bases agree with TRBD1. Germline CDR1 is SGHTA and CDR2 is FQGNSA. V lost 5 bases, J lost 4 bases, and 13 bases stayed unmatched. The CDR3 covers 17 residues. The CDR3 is CASSRGQGGIRYNEQFF. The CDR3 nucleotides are TGTGCCAGCAGCCGAGGACAGGGTGGCATCAGATACAATGAGCAGTTCTTC.

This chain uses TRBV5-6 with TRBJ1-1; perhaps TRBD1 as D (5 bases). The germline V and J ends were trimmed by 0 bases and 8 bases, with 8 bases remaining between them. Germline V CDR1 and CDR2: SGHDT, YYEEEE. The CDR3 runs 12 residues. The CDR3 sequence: CASSLVGGEAFF. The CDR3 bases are TGTGCCAGCAGCTTGGTGGGGGGGGAAGCTTTCTTT.